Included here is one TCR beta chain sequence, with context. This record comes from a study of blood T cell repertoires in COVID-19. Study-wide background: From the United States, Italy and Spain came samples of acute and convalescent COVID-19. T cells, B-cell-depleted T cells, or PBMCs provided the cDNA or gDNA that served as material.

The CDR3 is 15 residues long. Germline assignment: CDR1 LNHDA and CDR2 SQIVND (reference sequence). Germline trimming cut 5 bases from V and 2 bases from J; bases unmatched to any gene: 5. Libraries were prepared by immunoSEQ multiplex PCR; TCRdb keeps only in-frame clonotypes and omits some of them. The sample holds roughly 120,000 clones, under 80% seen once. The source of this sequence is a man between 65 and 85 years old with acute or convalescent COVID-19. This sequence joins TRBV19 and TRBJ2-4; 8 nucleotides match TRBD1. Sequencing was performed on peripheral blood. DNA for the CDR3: TGTGCCAGTAGTGCGGACAGGGTAACCAAAAACATTCAGTACTTC. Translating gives CASSADRVTKNIQYF.